These 29 T cell receptor beta chains came from one sample sequenced in a study of blood T cell repertoires in COVID-19. Repertoires were generated with immunoSEQ multiplex PCR, while TCRdb's copy carries only in-frame clones and drops some. The sample has some 290,000 clones, 70% to 90% seen once. Sequencing used peripheral blood. Source of these receptors: a man aged 18 to 29 with active or convalescent COVID-19.

This clone showed up just once. This chain uses TRBV7-9 with TRBJ2-5; D is perhaps TRBD2 (5 bases). The CDR3 contains 14 residues. Trimming took 0 bases from V and 5 from J, leaving 10 bases between them. Looked up from germline, CDR1 is SEHNR and CDR2 is FQNEAQ (reference sequence). This CDR3 reads CASSLAGGRETQYF. CDR3 nucleotides: TGTGCCAGCAGCTTAGCGGGCGGGCGGGAGACCCAGTACTTC.

The chain recombines TRBV19 with TRBJ1-6; D ambiguous. The V end lost 7 bases, the J end lost 6 bases, and 10 bases lay between the germline ends. The CDR3 length is 13 residues. The germline V gene has CDR1 LNHDA and CDR2 SQIVND (reference sequence). The CDR3 loop is CASNRYTNSPLHF. Written as DNA, the CDR3 is TGTGCCAGTAACCGGTATACTAATTCACCCCTCCACTTT.

The chain links TRBV9 to TRBJ2-1; 7 positions match TRBD2. The germline gives CDR1 SGDLS, CDR2 YYNGEE. With V trimmed by 3 bases and J by 1 base, 10 bases remained unmatched. This CDR3 contains 17 residues. The CDR3 reads CASSGGAGRVSYNEQFF. The CDR3 coding sequence is TGTGCCAGCAGCGGCGGAGCGGGAAGGGTATCCTACAATGAGCAGTTCTTC.

The chain is built from TRBV24-1 and TRBJ2-1, with 7 bases identical to TRBD1. CDR1 is KGHDR and CDR2 is SFDVKD in the germline V gene. J lost 9 bases, V lost 5 bases, and 6 bases had no gene match. The CDR3 extends over 13 amino acids. Written as DNA, the CDR3 is TGTGCCACCAGTGCCGCAGGGGGTGGTGAGCAGTTCTTC. Protein sequence: CATSAAGGGEQFF.

The gene calls are TRBV5-4 and TRBJ2-5; 10 bases line up with TRBD2. Per the germline V gene, CDR1 is SGHNT and CDR2 is YYREEE (reference sequence). The CDR3 length is 17 residues. The trim removed 1 base at V and 0 bases at J, leaving 6 bases unmatched. CDR3 in DNA: TGTGCCAGCAGCTTGATGCATAGCGGGGGGAACCAAGAGACCCAGTACTTC. This translates into CASSLMHSGGNQETQYF.

This clone showed up many times. Other DNA sequences in this sample translate to the same CDR3. The chain has TRBV6-5 and TRBJ2-1; 11 bases match TRBD2. V gave up 6 bases and J gave up 4 bases; unmatched junction bases: 5. CDR3 length equals 15 residues. Germline lookup yields CDR1 MNHEY and CDR2 SVGAGI. The CDR3 region is CASSPGLAEYNEQFF. In DNA, the CDR3 is TGTGCCAGCAGCCCGGGACTAGCGGAGTACAATGAGCAGTTCTTC.

The genes are TRBV12-5 and TRBJ2-7; 9 bases fit TRBD1. CDR3 size: 15 residues. V was clipped by 5 bases and J by 2 bases; unmatched bases: 7. In germline, CDR1 is LGHNT, CDR2 FRNRAP. CDR3 coding DNA: TGTGCTAGTGGTCAACGGACAGGGGCGACCTACGAGCAGTACTTC. Residues: CASGQRTGATYEQYF. The full variable domain, rest sourced from reference TRBV12-5 and TRBJ2-7, is DARVTQTPRHKVTEMGQEVTMRCQPILGHNTVFWYRQTMMQGLELLAYFRNRAPLDDSGMPKDRFSAEMPDATLATLKIQPSEPRDSAVYFCASGQRTGATYEQYFGPGTRLTVT.

This chain uses TRBV5-6 with TRBJ1-2, with 8 bases identical to TRBD1. Unmatched junction bases numbered 3, after V lost 4 bases and J lost 4 bases. The germline V gene has CDR1 SGHDT and CDR2 YYEEEE. The CDR3 is 13 residues long. The CDR3 loop is CASSEDRVYGYTF. DNA of the CDR3: TGTGCCAGCAGCGAGGACAGGGTCTATGGCTACACCTTC. Variable domain in full (rest from reference TRBV5-6 and TRBJ1-2): DAGVTQSPTHLIKTRGQQVTLRCSPKSGHDTVSWYQQALGQGPQFIFQYYEEEERQRGNFPDRFSGHQFPNYSSELNVNALLLGDSALYLCASSEDRVYGYTFGSGTRLTVV.

V gene TRBV19 combines with J gene TRBJ1-5; D might be TRBD1 (5 bases). Deletions cut 5 bases from V and 6 bases from J, with 14 bases between. The germline CDR1 and CDR2 sequences are LNHDA and SQIVND (reference sequence). This CDR3 is 14 amino acids long. The CDR3 reads CASSQGRRSQPQHF. The DNA for the CDR3 is TGTGCCAGTAGTCAGGGAAGACGTTCTCAGCCCCAGCATTTT.

This chain links TRBV10-1 with TRBJ2-1; 11 nucleotides line up with TRBD2. After removal of 2 bases from V and 5 bases from J, the junction contained 14 bases not matched to a gene. Germline V gene sequence: CDR1 WNHNN, CDR2 SYGVQD (reference sequence). The CDR3 length is 19 residues. In DNA, the CDR3 is TGCGCCAGCAGTGAGAAGGGACTAGCGGTTTTTTTTCTAGACAATGAGCAGTTCTTC. Its translation: CASSEKGLAVFFLDNEQFF.

This chain joins TRBV6-6 and TRBJ2-4; tentatively, D is TRBD2 (7 bases). V was shortened by 5 bases and J by 2 bases, with 22 bases between the two germline ends. Looked up from germline, CDR1 is MNHNY and CDR2 is SVGAGI (reference sequence). The CDR3 consists of 18 residues. The CDR3, as DNA: TGTGCCAGCAGTCAGCCGACTCTAGGGGGGGGGACCAAAAACATTCAGTACTTC. It yields the protein CASSQPTLGGGTKNIQYF.

The rearrangement joins TRBV27 to TRBJ2-2; possibly TRBD1 for D (6 bases). CDR1 MNHEY and CDR2 SMNVEV come from the germline V gene (reference sequence). V was clipped by 4 bases and J by 0 bases, with 9 bases between them. The CDR3 runs to 15 residues. The chain's CDR3 is CASSSGTTNTGELFF. The CDR3 nucleotides are TGTGCCAGCAGTTCCGGGACAACGAACACCGGGGAGCTGTTTTTT.

CDR3 sequence (DNA): TGCGCCAGCAGCTCTGATAGGGGCGCAAACACCGGGGAGCTGTTTTTT. Translation gives CASSSDRGANTGELFF. The chain has TRBV5-1 and TRBJ2-2, with TRBD1 as a possible D gene (5 bases). The germline V and J ends were trimmed by 3 bases and 2 bases, with 14 bases remaining between them. This CDR3 spans 16 amino acids. The germline gives CDR1 SGHRS, CDR2 YFSETQ.

DNA of the CDR3: TGTGCCAGCAGCCCGATTCGGGGGGACCAGTACTTC. Translated, it gives CASSPIRGDQYF. The rearrangement links TRBV6-2 or TRBV6-3 to TRBJ2-5; the match to TRBD2 covers 7 bases. This CDR3 contains 12 residues. The germline V gene encodes CDR1 MNHEY and CDR2 SVGEGT. J gave up 10 bases and V 6 bases, and 8 bases lay outside the gene matches.

The chain uses TRBV6-6 and TRBJ2-5; D possibly corresponds to TRBD1 (5 bases). The V gene's germline CDR1 is MNHNY and CDR2 SVGAGI (reference sequence). There are 14 residues in the CDR3. Trimming removed 4 bases from V and 5 bases from J, with 14 bases in between. This CDR3 is CASSFVSGAETQYF. In nucleotides, the CDR3 is TGTGCCAGCAGTTTTGTCAGTGGGGCGGAGACCCAGTACTTC.

This chain links TRBV5-1 with TRBJ1-2; D is uncertain. Trimming took off 0 bases at V and 8 bases at J, with 14 bases between the two ends. The CDR3 runs 14 residues. The germline gives CDR1 SGHRS, CDR2 YFSETQ. The CDR3 is CASSLGRRSDGYTF. The CDR3 DNA sequence: TGCGCCAGCAGCTTGGGGCGCAGGTCAGACGGCTACACCTTC.

The J gene is TRBJ2-2, the V gene TRBV28; D gene uncertain. Germline lookup yields CDR1 MDHEN and CDR2 SYDVKM. V lost 7 bases and J lost 6, with 15 bases in between. CDR3 length: 14 residues. CDR3 sequence reads: CASTDNGRPGELFF. The CDR3 coding sequence is TGTGCCAGCACTGATAATGGCAGGCCCGGGGAGCTGTTTTTT.

V and J are TRBV11-2 and TRBJ2-3, with a weak D call TRBD1 (6 bases). Germline lookup yields CDR1 SGHAT and CDR2 FQNNGV. Trimming took 1 base from V and 5 from J, leaving 10 bases between them. This CDR3 comprises 14 residues. The CDR3 DNA reads TGTGCCAGCAGCTTAGTGGGGGCCAGAGATACGCAGTATTTT. Translated, it gives CASSLVGARDTQYF.

The J gene is TRBJ2-3, the V gene TRBV27; tentatively, D is TRBD1 (6 bases). The CDR3 length is 16 residues. CDR1 and CDR2 (germline): MNHEY, SMNVEV (reference sequence). Trimming shortened V by 5 bases and J by 14 bases, and 29 bases separated the two germline ends. For the CDR3, the DNA is TGTGCCAGCAGTCAGGCCGGGACACCGGGGTTTTTTCGTCGGTATTTT. Its translation is CASSQAGTPGFFRRYF.

The rearrangement links TRBV28 to TRBJ2-4; weak D call: TRBD2 (6 bases). The V gene lost 7 bases and the J gene lost 0 bases, with 7 bases spanning the gap. The V gene's germline CDR1 is MDHEN and CDR2 SYDVKM. There are 13 residues in the CDR3. The chain's CDR3 is CASTGGAKNIQYF. The CDR3 DNA sequence: TGTGCCAGCACCGGGGGAGCCAAAAACATTCAGTACTTC.

The chain joins TRBV4-3 to TRBJ2-1; D may be TRBD1 (5 bases). The V gene lost 4 bases and the J gene lost 4 bases, with 5 bases spanning the gap. Germline CDR1 reads LGHNA; CDR2 reads YSLEER. The CDR3 consists of 12 residues. The CDR3 coding sequence is TGCGCCAGCAGCCCAGGGTACAATGAGCAGTTCTTC. Its protein product is CASSPGYNEQFF.

The chain carries TRBV2 and TRBJ1-6; TRBD1 matches at 9 bases. Germline V CDR1 and CDR2: SNHLY, FYNNEI. The V segment lost 7 bases and the J segment 9 bases; nucleotides outside the gene matches: 7. The CDR3 length is 14 residues. CDR3 residues: CASTTRDRVSPLHF. CDR3 sequence (DNA): TGTGCCAGCACTACCCGGGACAGGGTTTCACCCCTCCACTTT.

The CDR3 bases are TGTGCCAGCAGTTACTCGAAGAGTTCGGAGACCCAGTACTTC. Amino acid sequence: CASSYSKSSETQYF. The rearrangement joins TRBV6-2 or TRBV6-3 to TRBJ2-5; D not certain. This CDR3 contains 14 residues. V was trimmed by 0 bases and J by 5 bases, leaving 10 bases between them. Germline-derived CDR1 and CDR2 are MNHEY and SVGEGT.

V is TRBV7-9 and J is TRBJ2-3; D call uncertain. Germline CDR1 reads SEHNR; CDR2 reads FQNEAQ (reference sequence). The CDR3 totals 12 residues. The ends were cut back, 4 bases at V and 13 bases at J, with 15 bases in the middle. The chain's CDR3 is CASSYSTEFKYF. The CDR3 bases are TGTGCCAGCAGCTATTCAACAGAATTTAAGTATTTT. Looking up the rest from reference TRBV7-9 and TRBJ2-3 gives the full variable domain: DTGVSQNPRHKITKRGQNVTFRCDPISEHNRLYWYRQTLGQGPEFLTYFQNEAQLEKSRLLSDRFSAERPKGSFSTLEIQRTEQGDSAMYLCASSYSTEFKYFGPGTRLTVL.

J is TRBJ2-7 and V is TRBV11-3; a weak D match, TRBD1 (6 bases). V gave up 0 bases and J gave up 3 bases, with 12 bases separating them. CDR3 length: 15 amino acids. Germline V gene lookup returns CDR1 SGHNT and CDR2 YENEEA. The CDR3 DNA reads TGTGCCAGCAGCTTAGATCTGATAGGGGGCTACGAGCAGTACTTC. It yields the protein CASSLDLIGGYEQYF. Looking up the rest from reference TRBV11-3 and TRBJ2-7 gives the full variable domain: EAGVVQSPRYKIIEKKQPVAFWCNPISGHNTLYWYLQNLGQGPELLIRYENEEAVDDSQLPKDRFSAERLKGVDSTLKIQPAELGDSAVYLCASSLDLIGGYEQYFGPGTRLTVT.

CDR3 region: CASSPTSGEGYF. The CDR3 bases are TGTGCCAGCAGTCCGACTAGCGGGGAGGGGTACTTC. The chain has TRBV12-3 or TRBV12-4 and TRBJ2-4; the match to TRBD2 covers 11 bases. The CDR3 runs to 12 residues. With 5 bases clipped from V and 15 bases from J, the junction kept 6 bases outside the gene matches.

This chain connects TRBV6-1 to TRBJ1-2; 12 bases are shared with TRBD1. Per germline, CDR1 MNHNS and CDR2 SASEGT. V shed 2 bases and J 0 bases; nucleotides not matched to a gene: 7. CDR3 size: 18 residues. The CDR3 DNA reads as TGTGCCAGCAGTGAAAAGGGACAGGGGGCCGGGGCTAACTATGGCTACACCTTC. This gives the protein CASSEKGQGAGANYGYTF.

This chain connects TRBV12-5 to TRBJ1-2, with no clear D. Germline assignment: CDR1 LGHNT and CDR2 FRNRAP. This CDR3 comprises 13 residues. V gave up 6 bases and J gave up 5 bases, with 13 bases separating them. The DNA of the CDR3 is TGTGCTAGTGGGACTTTGCCCCCTTATGGCTACACCTTC. It encodes CASGTLPPYGYTF.

The rearrangement links TRBV6-5 to TRBJ1-2; D possibly corresponds to TRBD1 (5 bases). Germline-derived CDR1 and CDR2 are MNHEY and SVGAGI. The length of the CDR3 is 12 residues. V was clipped by 4 bases and J by 4 bases, with 7 bases between them. The CDR3 region is CASSLTAYGYTF. The CDR3, as DNA: TGTGCCAGCAGTTTGACAGCCTATGGCTACACCTTC.